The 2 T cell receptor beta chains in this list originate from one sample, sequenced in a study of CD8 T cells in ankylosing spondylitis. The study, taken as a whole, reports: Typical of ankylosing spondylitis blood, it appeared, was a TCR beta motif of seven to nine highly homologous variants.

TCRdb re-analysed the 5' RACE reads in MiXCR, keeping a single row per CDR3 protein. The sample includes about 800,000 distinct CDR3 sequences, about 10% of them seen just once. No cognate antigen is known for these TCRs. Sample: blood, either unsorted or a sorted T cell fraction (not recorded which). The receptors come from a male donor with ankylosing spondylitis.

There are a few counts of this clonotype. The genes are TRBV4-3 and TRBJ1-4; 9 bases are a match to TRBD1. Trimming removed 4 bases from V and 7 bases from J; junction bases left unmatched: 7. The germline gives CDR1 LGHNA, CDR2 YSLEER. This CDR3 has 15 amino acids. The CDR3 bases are TGCGCCAGCAGCCTACAGACAGGGGGAGGTGAAAAACTGTTTTTT. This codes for CASSLQTGGGEKLFF.

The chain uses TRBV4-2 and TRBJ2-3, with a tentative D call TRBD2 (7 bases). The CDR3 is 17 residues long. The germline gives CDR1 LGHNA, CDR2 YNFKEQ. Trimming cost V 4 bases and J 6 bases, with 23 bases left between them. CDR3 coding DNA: TGTGCCAGCAGCCTCGCCCATGGACTAGAAGGGGGGGATACGCAGTATTTT. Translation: CASSLAHGLEGGDTQYF.